This T cell receptor (beta chain) originates from a study of blood T cell repertoires in COVID-19. Study-wide context: Samples came from the United States, Italy and Spain, spanning acute and convalescent COVID-19. Sources were T cells, B-cell-depleted T cells, or PBMCs; the material itself was cDNA or gDNA.

The CDR3 length is 13 residues. Germline-derived CDR1 and CDR2 are GTSNPN and SVGIG (reference sequence). Trimming cost V 0 bases and J 4 bases, with 7 bases left between them. Authors' methods: It was from reference gene primer amplification that nucleated cell counts were estimated. Profiling relied on immunoSEQ multiplex PCR, and the TCRdb table lists in-frame clones only, not all of them. The V and J calls and clone size were taken over from that table, and D and trimming were inferred from the DNA. The repertoire holds some 56,000 clones, with roughly 90% as singletons. A few counts support this clone.

This TCR was sampled from a human donor in a cohort sampled during active COVID-19. The sample was peripheral blood. This chain connects TRBV30 to TRBJ1-5; D call uncertain. In nucleotides, the CDR3 is TGTGCCTGGAGTGTTGAGGGAAATCAGCCCCAGCATTTT. Protein: CAWSVEGNQPQHF.